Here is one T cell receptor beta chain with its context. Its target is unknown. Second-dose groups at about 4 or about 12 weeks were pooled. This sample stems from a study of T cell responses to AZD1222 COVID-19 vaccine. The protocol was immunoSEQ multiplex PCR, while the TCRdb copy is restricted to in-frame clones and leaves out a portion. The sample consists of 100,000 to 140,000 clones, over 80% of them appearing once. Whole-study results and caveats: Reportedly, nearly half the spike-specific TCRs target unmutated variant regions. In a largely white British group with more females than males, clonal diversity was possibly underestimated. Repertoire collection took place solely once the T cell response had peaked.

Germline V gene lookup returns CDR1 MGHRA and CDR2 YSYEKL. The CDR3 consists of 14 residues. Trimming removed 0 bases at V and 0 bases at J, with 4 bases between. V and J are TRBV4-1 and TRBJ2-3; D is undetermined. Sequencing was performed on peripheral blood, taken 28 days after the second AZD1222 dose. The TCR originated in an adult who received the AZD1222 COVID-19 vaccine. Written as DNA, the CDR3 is TGCGCCAGCAGCCAAGATACTAGCACAGATACGCAGTATTTT. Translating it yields CASSQDTSTDTQYF.